The rows below give T cell receptor beta chains drawn from one sample of a study of cytomegalovirus exposure and HLA in healthy donors. Using immunoSEQ multiplex PCR, the repertoire was profiled, and TCRdb retains in-frame clones only, with some absent. In the table there are about 160,000 clones, 80% to 85% of which are singletons. The sequenced sample was PBMCs. These receptors originate from a girl aged 2 to 9 in good health and CMV-seropositive. Each CDR3 is given with its conserved first and last residue. D genes are given only for firm matches. The listing skips clone size in some rows; elsewhere it reads once, few, many or a size class.

cdr3_nt cdr3_aa clone_size d_call cdr3_length j_call v_call
TGTGCCAGCTCACGGGCCCTTGGGGAGGCACATACCACCTACGAGCAGTACTTC CASSRALGEAHTTYEQYF - - 18 TRBJ2-7 TRBV18
TGCAGTGCTTACTATAGCGGGGAGCTGTTTTTT CSAYYSGELFF once - 11 TRBJ2-2 TRBV20-1
TGTGCCAGCCGCTCTCTCCGTAGCGACCGCACAGATACGCAGTATTTT CASRSLRSDRTDTQYF - - 16 TRBJ2-3 TRBV7-9
TGTGCCAGCAGACTCAGCGGGAGGCAAAACATTCAGTACTTC CASRLSGRQNIQYF - TRBD2 14 TRBJ2-4 TRBV2
TGTGCCAGCAGTTTATCCGGTTCGCGTAGAGATGAGCAGTTCTTC CASSLSGSRRDEQFF few - 15 TRBJ2-1 TRBV27
TGTGCCAGCAGTGACGGCGGGAGCACAGATACGCAGTATTTT CASSDGGSTDTQYF - - 14 TRBJ2-3 TRBV6-4
TGTGCCAGCAGTGAAGGACTTTCTGGGGCCAACGTCCTGACTTTC CASSEGLSGANVLTF - - 15 TRBJ2-6 TRBV6-1
TGTGCCTGGAGTACCGGGACAGGGAACACTGAAGCTTTCTTT CAWSTGTGNTEAFF - TRBD1 14 TRBJ1-1 TRBV30
TGCGCCAGCAGCGGGGGGACAGGGAACACTGAAGCTTTCTTT CASSGGTGNTEAFF few TRBD1 14 TRBJ1-1 TRBV5-1
TGTGCCTGGGCGCCTCGGCTAGCGGGTAGCACAGATACGCAGTATTTT CAWAPRLAGSTDTQYF - TRBD2 16 TRBJ2-3 TRBV30